The sequence of this T cell receptor beta chain was determined in a study of OX40 agonist ivuxolimab in advanced cancers. The CDR3 spans 15 residues. Trimming took 5 bases from V and 4 from J; bases not matched to a gene: 6. CDR1 is SEHNR and CDR2 is FQNEAQ in the germline V gene (reference sequence). This clone was observed a handful of times. This table comes from immunoSEQ multiplex PCR, and its TCRdb copy is limited to in-frame clones, with some not included. The repertoire has tens of thousands of clones, around 90% of them found once; the top ten carry approximately 0.76%. Anyone with autoimmune disease history or systemic immunosuppression was excluded. Sampling of blood occurred at baseline, cycle 4 day 1, and cycle 7 day 1.

The chain links TRBV7-9 to TRBJ2-3, with 10 bases fitting TRBD2. This receptor was taken from an adult with an advanced solid tumor such as melanoma, head and neck, liver or kidney cancer. The sample in question was CD4+ or CD8+ T cells sorted from blood, obtained in a trial of the OX40 agonist ivuxolimab. The CDR3 bases are TGTGCCAGCAGCACGGGACTAGCGTTCGCAGATACGCAGTATTTT. It is translated as CASSTGLAFADTQYF.